What follows is one TCR beta chain and its context. The antigen remains unidentified. Sample donors were healthy Caucasian individuals that came from Russia, aged roughly 6 to 100. Every sample gave at least 5.5 micrograms of total RNA when it was extracted. Trimming took off 5 bases at V and 4 bases at J, with 23 bases between the two ends. This CDR3 is built from 17 residues. The data originate from a study of blood T cells in healthy people across ages. Study-wide findings and caveats: The unknown donor CMV status may have confounded expanded clonotype changes.

A sample-barcoded 5' primer and a J-beta primer mix were used in a second PCR of about 6 to 11 cycles. A single record per CDR3 protein comes from TCRdb applying MiXCR to the 5' RACE reads. The sample consists of 1.5 million to 1.9 million distinct CDR3 sequences, 40% to 45% of them appearing once. The sequencing input was blood. The gene calls are TRBV12-3 or TRBV12-4 and TRBJ1-2; possibly TRBD1 for D (5 bases). This receptor was obtained from a woman aged 18-29 years in good health. In nucleotides, the CDR3 is TGTGCCAGCAGTAAGAGACAGCGGGCTACGAAATTCTATGGCTACACCTTC. Amino acids: CASSKRQRATKFYGYTF.